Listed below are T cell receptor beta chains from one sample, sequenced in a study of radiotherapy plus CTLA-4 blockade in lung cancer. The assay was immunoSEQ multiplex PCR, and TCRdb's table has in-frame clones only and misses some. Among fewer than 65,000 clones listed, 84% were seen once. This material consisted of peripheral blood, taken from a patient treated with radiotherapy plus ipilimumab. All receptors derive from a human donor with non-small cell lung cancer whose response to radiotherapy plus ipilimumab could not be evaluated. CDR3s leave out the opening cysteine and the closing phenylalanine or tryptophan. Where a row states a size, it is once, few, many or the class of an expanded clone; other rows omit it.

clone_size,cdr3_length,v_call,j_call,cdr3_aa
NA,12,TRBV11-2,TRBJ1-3,ASSLERGGNTIY
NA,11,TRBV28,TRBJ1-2,ASSWTAVPGYT
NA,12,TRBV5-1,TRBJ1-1,ASSTTGVGTEAF
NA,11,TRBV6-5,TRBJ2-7,ASRLSGPYEQY
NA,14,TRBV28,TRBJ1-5,ASSSQGQISNQPQH
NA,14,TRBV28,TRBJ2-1,ASSVTSGVYYNEQF
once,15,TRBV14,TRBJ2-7,ASSQVFSGRASYEQY
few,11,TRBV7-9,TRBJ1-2,ASSLEAGYGYT
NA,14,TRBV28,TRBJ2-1,ASSPAGTSGNYEQF
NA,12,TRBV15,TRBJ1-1,ATSRGGSNTEAF
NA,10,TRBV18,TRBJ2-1,ASSYRENEQF
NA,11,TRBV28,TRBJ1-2,ASSLGQLYGYT
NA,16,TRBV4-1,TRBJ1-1,ASSQGRSRTTWGTEAF
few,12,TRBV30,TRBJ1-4,AWSAYRGDEKLF
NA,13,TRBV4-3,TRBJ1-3,ASSQDGVGRNTIY
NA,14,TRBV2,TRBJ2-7,ASSFPPDRDSYEQY
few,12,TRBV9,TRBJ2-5,ASSVGSGGETQY
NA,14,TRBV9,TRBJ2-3,ASSVVGDLPTDTQY
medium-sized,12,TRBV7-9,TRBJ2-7,ASSLRGGGDEQY
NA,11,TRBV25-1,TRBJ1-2,ASSEFSVPGYT
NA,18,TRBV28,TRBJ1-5,ASSPLRAGGAEYSNQPQH
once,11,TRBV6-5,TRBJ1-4,ASRRGQGGKLF
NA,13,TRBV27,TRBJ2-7,ASSPTGTHPYEQY
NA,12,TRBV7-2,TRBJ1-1,ASSLAGESTEAF
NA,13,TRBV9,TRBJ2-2,ASRVEGGHTGELF
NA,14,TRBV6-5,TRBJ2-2,ASSYHGTVNTGELF
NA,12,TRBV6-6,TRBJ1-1,ASSGDSTSTEAF
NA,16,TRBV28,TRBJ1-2,ASSLIGTGGPSLYGYT
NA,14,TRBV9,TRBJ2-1,ASNAGHSGSPNEQF
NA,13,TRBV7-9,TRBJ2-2,ASSVAGSWTGELF
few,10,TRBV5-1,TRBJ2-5,ASSLDMETQY
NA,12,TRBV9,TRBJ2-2,ASSLGGGTGELF
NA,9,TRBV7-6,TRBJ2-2,ASSLTGELF
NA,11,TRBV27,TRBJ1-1,ASTSPEEREAF
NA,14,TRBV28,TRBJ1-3,ASLDRGPWSGNTIY
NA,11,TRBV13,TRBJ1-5,ASSLERNQPQH
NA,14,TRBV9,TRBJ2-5,ASSTGLAGVGETQY
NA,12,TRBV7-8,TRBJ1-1,ASSLGAGGTEAF
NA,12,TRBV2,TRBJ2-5,ASRPGQGQETQY
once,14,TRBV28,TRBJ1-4,ASSLDRGGTNEKLF
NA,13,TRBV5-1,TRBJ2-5,ASSLSSGAQETQY